The T cell receptor (beta chain) under discussion was sequenced for a study of response to subunit inactivated influenza vaccine (dated 2018 in TCRdb). With regard to the full study: The study used deep quantitative T cell receptor repertoire profiling to track responses to a trivalent subunit inactivated influenza vaccine.

This clonotype was counted many times. Its antigen is still unknown. Per-base quality was not reported, and no clone a single base away is much larger than it. The protocol used for the library was RT-PCR. The listed sequencing device is Illumina HiSeq 2500. TCRdb trimmed public reads at Q25 via fastp, called clones via MiXCR and kept in-frame beta chains. Every distinct CDR3 protein forms one entry, paired with its most common genes and DNA. The sample table contains 500,000 to 600,000 distinct CDR3 sequences; only one count was recorded for about 11% of them. About 11% of the sample lies in the top ten. V sheds 4 bases and J sheds 2 bases, leaving 12 bases between their ends. The germline V gene encodes CDR1 SGHRS and CDR2 YFSETQ. The CDR3 covers 14 residues, taking in both the cysteine and the phenylalanine. This entry keeps only the CDR3 DNA: 42 bases, framed from base 1. Overall results and qualifications from the work: The authors proposed that each seasonal influenza vaccination may bring in only a limited number of new T cells.

Another study also made use of these data, one on T cells expressing NK-cell markers. In that second paper, the authors write: TCR beta cDNA libraries were made by 5'RACE template switching that added a universal primer site and unique molecular identifiers. Three sorted T-cell subsets (CD3+CD56+NKG2C+, CD3+CD56+NKG2C- and CD3+CD56-NKG2C+) from fewer than 10 donors had their TCR beta-chain repertoires profiled. Of the eight sequenced donors, seven were found to be HCMV-seropositive and one was found to be HCMV-seronegative. To restrict sorting to alphabetaTCR-expressing T cells, an anti-gammadeltaTCR antibody was added in several experiments. In roughly 6 donors, the dominant CD3+CD56+NKG2C+ clonotypes ranked among the top 10 CD8+ clonotypes, making up roughly 1.0-8% of CD8+ T cells. Those dominant clonotypes were again the most abundant among CD3+CD56-NKG2C+ cells in a handful of donors, at about 28.3-60.1%. Whether the expanded NKG2C-expressing T cell clones were specific for HCMV antigens remained unclear. Randomly selected healthy volunteers, three men and five women, were used as the eight sequenced donors. To determine HCMV serostatus, a commercial ELISA kit was used to detect HCMV-specific IgG in serum. Peripheral blood mononuclear cells were isolated from blood by Ficoll density gradient centrifugation. For several donors, bulk peripheral blood T-cell repertoires were also sequenced from unsorted PBMC. cDNA synthesis was primed from the TCR beta constant segment, followed by two successive PCR amplification steps. Sequencing of the libraries produced 2 x 150 bp reads on Illumina HiSeq 2000/2500, MiSeq or NextSeq. MIGEC was used to demultiplex reads and group reads by UMI, and MiTCR was used to assemble and quantify clonotypes. Only TCR cDNA sequences supported by at least two reads were kept to exclude erroneous sequences. The tcR package was used for downstream repertoire analysis, with clonotypes matched between fractions based on CDR3 nucleotide sequence plus V segment. VDJmatch was used to annotate antigen specificity against VDJdb, with one amino acid substitution allowed in CDR3.

The chain is encoded by TRBV5-1 joined to TRBJ2-5; TRBD2 is a possible D gene, resting on 6 matching bases. This receptor was identified in a man over 45 who received an inactivated influenza vaccine. Donor details come from another sample of the same person, matched by shared clones. Sequences were derived from PBMCs from blood, sampled on the day of vaccination. The nucleotide sequence reads as follows: TGCGCCAGCAGCCCCGGACGGGAGCAAGAGACCCAGTACTTC. Its product reads: CASSPGREQETQYF.